This T cell receptor beta chain came from a study of T cells in Graves' hyperthyroidism and ophthalmopathy. Looked up from germline, CDR1 is SGHAT and CDR2 is FQNNGV. This CDR3 contains 16 residues. The trim removed 3 bases at V and 0 bases at J, leaving 6 bases unmatched. Amplified TCR beta CDR3 regions came from RNA transcripts. First-round RT-PCR with HTBI primers amplified the TCR CDR3 region. In TCRdb, the multiplex PCR reads were re-called with MiXCR into one record per CDR3 protein. This sample yields fewer than 550,000 distinct CDR3 sequences, of which approximately 15% are seen a single time; about 7.7% belongs to the top ten.

The sequence derives from a woman aged 18-35 years with Graves' hyperthyroidism. The specimen was blood. The chain couples TRBV11-2 to TRBJ2-7, with 9 bases that match TRBD1. The CDR3 DNA follows: TGTGCCAGCAGCTTGCTGCCGGGACAGGGCTCCTACGAGCAGTACTTC. It translates to CASSLLPGQGSYEQYF.